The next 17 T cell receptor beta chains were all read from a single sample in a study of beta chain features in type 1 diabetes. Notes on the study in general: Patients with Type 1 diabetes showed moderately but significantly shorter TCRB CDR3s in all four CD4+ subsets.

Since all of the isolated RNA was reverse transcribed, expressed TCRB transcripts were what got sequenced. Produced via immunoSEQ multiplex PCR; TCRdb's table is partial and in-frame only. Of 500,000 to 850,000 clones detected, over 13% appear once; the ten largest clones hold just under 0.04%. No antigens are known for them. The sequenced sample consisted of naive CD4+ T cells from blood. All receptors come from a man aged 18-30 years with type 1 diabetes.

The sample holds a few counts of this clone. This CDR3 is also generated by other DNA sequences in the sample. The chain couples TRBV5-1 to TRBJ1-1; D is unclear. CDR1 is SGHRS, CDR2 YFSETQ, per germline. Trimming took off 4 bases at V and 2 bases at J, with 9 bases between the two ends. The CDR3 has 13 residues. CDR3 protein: CASSPTGNTEAFF. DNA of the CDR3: TGCGCCAGCAGCCCCACGGGCAACACTGAAGCTTTCTTT.

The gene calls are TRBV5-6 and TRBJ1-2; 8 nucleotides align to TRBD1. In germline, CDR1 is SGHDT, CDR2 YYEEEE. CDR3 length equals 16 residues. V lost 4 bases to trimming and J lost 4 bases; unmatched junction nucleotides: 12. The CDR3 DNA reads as TGTGCCAGCAGCGTAGAGACAGGGGAAGTGGGCTATGGCTACACCTTC. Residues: CASSVETGEVGYGYTF.

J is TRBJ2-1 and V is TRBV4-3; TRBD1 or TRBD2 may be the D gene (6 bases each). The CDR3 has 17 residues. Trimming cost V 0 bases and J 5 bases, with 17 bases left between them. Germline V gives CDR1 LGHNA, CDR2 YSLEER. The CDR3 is CASSQDLLWGANNEQFF. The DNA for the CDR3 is TGCGCCAGCAGCCAAGATCTGTTGTGGGGGGCTAACAATGAGCAGTTCTTC.

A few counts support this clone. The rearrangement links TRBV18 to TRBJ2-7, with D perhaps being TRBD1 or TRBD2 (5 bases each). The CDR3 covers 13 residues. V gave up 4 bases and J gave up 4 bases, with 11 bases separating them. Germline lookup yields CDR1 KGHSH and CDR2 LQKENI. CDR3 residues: CASSLGDGYEQYF. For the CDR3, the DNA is TGTGCCAGCTCACTCGGGGACGGGTACGAGCAGTACTTC.

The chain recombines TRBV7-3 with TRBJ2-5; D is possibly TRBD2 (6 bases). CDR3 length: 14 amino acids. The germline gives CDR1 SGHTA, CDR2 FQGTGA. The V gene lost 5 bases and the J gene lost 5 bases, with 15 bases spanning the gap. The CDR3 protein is CASSLGPGRETQYF. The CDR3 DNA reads TGTGCCAGCAGCCTGGGACCGGGGAGGGAGACCCAGTACTTC.

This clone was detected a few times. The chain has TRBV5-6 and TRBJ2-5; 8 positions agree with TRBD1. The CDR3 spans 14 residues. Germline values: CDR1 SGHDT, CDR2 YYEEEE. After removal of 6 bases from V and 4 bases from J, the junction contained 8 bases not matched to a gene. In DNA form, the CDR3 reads TGTGCCAGCAAACCGGACAGGGTGAGAGAGACCCAGTACTTC. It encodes CASKPDRVRETQYF.

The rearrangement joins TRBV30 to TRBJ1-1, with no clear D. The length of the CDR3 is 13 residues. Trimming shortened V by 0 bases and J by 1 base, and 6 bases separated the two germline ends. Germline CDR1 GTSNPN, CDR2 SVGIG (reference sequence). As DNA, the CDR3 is TGTGCCTGGAGTGTTGTGCCGAACACTGAAGCTTTCTTT. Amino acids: CAWSVVPNTEAFF.

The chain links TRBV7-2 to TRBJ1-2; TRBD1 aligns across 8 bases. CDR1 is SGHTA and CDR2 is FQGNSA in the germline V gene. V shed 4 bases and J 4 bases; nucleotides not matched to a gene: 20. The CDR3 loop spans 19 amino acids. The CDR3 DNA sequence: TGTGCCAGCAGCTCCCCACTTCCTTTGGCGGGCGGGACAGGCTATGGCTACACCTTC. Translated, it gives CASSSPLPLAGGTGYGYTF.

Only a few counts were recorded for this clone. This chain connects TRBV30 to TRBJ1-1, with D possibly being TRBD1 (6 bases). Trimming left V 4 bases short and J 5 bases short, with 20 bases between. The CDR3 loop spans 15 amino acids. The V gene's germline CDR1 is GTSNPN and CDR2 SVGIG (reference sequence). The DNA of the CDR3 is TGTGCCTGGAAGATACCCCGACAGGATGGGACTGAAGCTTTCTTT. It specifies CAWKIPRQDGTEAFF.

CDR3: CASSFDRNTEAFF. For the CDR3, the DNA is TGCGCCAGCAGCTTCGACAGGAACACTGAAGCTTTCTTT. The chain has TRBV5-1 and TRBJ1-1; D possibly corresponds to TRBD1 (5 bases). CDR3 length: 13 residues. Germline V gives CDR1 SGHRS, CDR2 YFSETQ. Trimming pared 2 bases from V and 1 base from J, leaving 6 bases between.

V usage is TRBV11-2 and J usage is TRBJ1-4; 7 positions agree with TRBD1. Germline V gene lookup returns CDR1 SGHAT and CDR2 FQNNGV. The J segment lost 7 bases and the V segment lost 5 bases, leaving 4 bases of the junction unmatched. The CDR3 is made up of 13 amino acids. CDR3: CASSPTGSEKLFF. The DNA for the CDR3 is TGTGCCAGCAGCCCGACAGGGAGTGAAAAACTGTTTTTT.

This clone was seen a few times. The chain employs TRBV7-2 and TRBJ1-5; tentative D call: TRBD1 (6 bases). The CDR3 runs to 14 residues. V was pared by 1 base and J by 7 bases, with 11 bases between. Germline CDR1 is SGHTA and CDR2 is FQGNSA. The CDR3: CASSLEGGGQPQHF. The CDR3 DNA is TGTGCCAGCAGCTTAGAGGGGGGTGGCCAGCCCCAGCATTTT.

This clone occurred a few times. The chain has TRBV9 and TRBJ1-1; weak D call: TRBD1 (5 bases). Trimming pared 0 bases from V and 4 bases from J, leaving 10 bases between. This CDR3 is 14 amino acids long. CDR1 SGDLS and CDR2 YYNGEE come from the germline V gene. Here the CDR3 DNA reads TGTGCCAGCAGCGTAGTGGTGGGGGGCACTGAAGCTTTCTTT. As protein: CASSVVVGGTEAFF.

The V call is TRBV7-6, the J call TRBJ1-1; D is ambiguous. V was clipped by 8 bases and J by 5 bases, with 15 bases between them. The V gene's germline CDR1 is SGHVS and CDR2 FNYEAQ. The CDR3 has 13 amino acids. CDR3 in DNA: TGTGCCAGCGTACCCCGGGGATGGACTGAAGCTTTCTTT. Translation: CASVPRGWTEAFF.

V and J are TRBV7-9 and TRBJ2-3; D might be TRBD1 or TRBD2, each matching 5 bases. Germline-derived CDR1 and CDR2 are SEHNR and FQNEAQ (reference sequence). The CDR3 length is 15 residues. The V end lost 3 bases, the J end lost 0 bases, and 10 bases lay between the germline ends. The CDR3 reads CASSFNGASTDTQYF. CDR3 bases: TGTGCCAGCAGCTTCAACGGGGCTAGCACAGATACGCAGTATTTT.

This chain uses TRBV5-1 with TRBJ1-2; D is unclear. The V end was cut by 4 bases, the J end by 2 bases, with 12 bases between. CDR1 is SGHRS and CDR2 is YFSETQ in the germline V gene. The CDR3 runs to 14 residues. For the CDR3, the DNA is TGCGCCAGCAGCCCCCACCCGGAGAACTATGGCTACACCTTC. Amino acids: CASSPHPENYGYTF.

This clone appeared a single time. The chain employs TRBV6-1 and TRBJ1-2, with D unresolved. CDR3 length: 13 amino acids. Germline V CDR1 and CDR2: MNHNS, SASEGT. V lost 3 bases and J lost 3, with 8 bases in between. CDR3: CASSEVGDYGYTF. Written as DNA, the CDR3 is TGTGCCAGCAGTGAGGTCGGGGACTATGGCTACACCTTC.